The 10 T cell receptor beta chains below all came from one sample that was sequenced in a study of control samples from healthy donors and cancer patients. Clones were sequenced by immunoSEQ multiplex PCR, and TCRdb holds only the in-frame ones, with some missing. The sample has 110,000 or so clones; roughly four fifths are singletons. Source material: blood. The receptors come from a young man in good health.

This clone was counted once. This chain connects TRBV6-2 or TRBV6-3 to TRBJ2-4; D assignment may be TRBD1 or TRBD2 (5 bases each). This CDR3 region has 16 residues. Germline loops: CDR1 MNHEY, CDR2 SVGEGT. Trimming stripped 4 bases from V and 5 bases from J, with 18 bases between. CDR3 region: CASSSGTLEGENIQYF. CDR3 bases: TGTGCCAGCAGTTCCGGGACCCTCGAAGGCGAAAACATTCAGTACTTC.

This rearrangement joins TRBV11-3 to TRBJ2-5; 15 positions agree with TRBD2. With 5 bases clipped from V and 5 bases from J, the junction kept 3 bases outside the gene matches. The CDR3 totals 15 residues. Germline CDR1 and CDR2: SGHNT and YENEEA. CDR3 amino acids: CASSPGTSGGETQYF. CDR3 nucleotides: TGTGCCAGCAGCCCCGGGACTAGCGGGGGGGAGACCCAGTACTTC.

This chain connects TRBV7-2 to TRBJ2-3; 14 nucleotides align to TRBD2. CDR3 length: 19 amino acids. CDR1 and CDR2 from the germline V gene are SGHTA and FQGNSA. With 5 bases clipped from V and 2 bases from J, the junction kept 12 bases outside the gene matches. The CDR3 loop reads CASSPLPGLAGDITDTQYF. In nucleotides, the CDR3 is TGTGCCAGCAGCCCTCTACCGGGACTAGCGGGGGATATCACAGATACGCAGTATTTT.

The genes are TRBV6-1 and TRBJ1-2, with 8 bases fitting TRBD1. The CDR3 totals 13 residues. The germline gives CDR1 MNHNS, CDR2 SASEGT. After removal of 2 bases from V and 8 bases from J, the junction contained 4 bases not matched to a gene. The CDR3 DNA reads as TGTGCCAGCAGTGAACAGGGGGCAACGGGCTACACCTTC. Translating it yields CASSEQGATGYTF.

This clone occurred a few times. V gene TRBV7-2 combines with J gene TRBJ2-2; D uncertain. The CDR3 sequence is 13 residues long. Trimming pared 5 bases from V and 7 bases from J, leaving 11 bases between. The germline V gene has CDR1 SGHTA and CDR2 FQGNSA. The CDR3 protein is CASSPGSHGELFF. CDR3 DNA sequence: TGTGCCAGCAGCCCCGGGTCCCACGGGGAGCTGTTTTTT.

V and J are TRBV4-3 and TRBJ2-2; TRBD2 aligns across 14 bases. This CDR3 contains 15 residues. Germline V gives CDR1 LGHNA, CDR2 YSLEER. With V trimmed by 6 bases and J by 8 bases, 5 bases remained unmatched. The CDR3 reads CASRPTSGGAGELFF. CDR3 sequence (DNA): TGCGCCAGCAGACCGACTAGCGGGGGGGCTGGGGAGCTGTTTTTT.

The chain uses TRBV29-1 and TRBJ1-6; unclear D gene. From germline, CDR1 is SQVTM and CDR2 ANQGSEA. Trimming shortened V by 1 base and J by 5 bases, and 6 bases separated the two germline ends. This CDR3 contains 13 residues. CDR3 nucleotide sequence: TGCAGCGTTGAAGGACGGGATAATTCACCCCTCCACTTT. Encoded protein: CSVEGRDNSPLHF.

The chain recombines TRBV24-1 with TRBJ2-5; D is ambiguous. CDR3 size: 14 residues. CDR1 and CDR2 from the germline V gene are KGHDR and SFDVKD. V was cut by 1 base and J by 5 bases, with 10 bases left in between. CDR3 amino acids: CATSDFGVPETQYF. CDR3 DNA sequence: TGTGCCACCAGTGATTTTGGGGTGCCGGAGACCCAGTACTTC.

The table lists this clone with a count of one. V usage is TRBV4-1 and J usage is TRBJ2-7; 8 bases align to TRBD1. CDR1 and CDR2 from the germline V gene are MGHRA and YSYEKL. Trimming cost V 3 bases and J 3 bases; bases outside gene matches: 4. The CDR3 contains 14 residues. This chain's CDR3 is CASSQTQGGYEQYF. In DNA, the CDR3 is TGCGCCAGCAGCCAGACACAGGGGGGCTACGAGCAGTACTTC.

The chain combines TRBV3-1 (or the pseudogene TRBV3-2) with TRBJ1-1; D not resolved. The ends were cut back, 5 bases at V and 1 base at J, with 17 bases in the middle. Per the germline V gene, CDR1 is LGHDT and CDR2 is YNNKEL (reference sequence). CDR3 length: 16 residues. CDR3 sequence (DNA): TGTGCCAGCAGCGGGCCTAAGGGTTTCGGGAACACTGAAGCTTTCTTT. It encodes CASSGPKGFGNTEAFF.